The rows below give T cell receptor beta chains drawn from one sample of a study of T cells in Graves' hyperthyroidism and ophthalmopathy. TCRdb called the multiplex PCR reads again in MiXCR, with one record for every CDR3 protein. The sample has around 570,000 distinct CDR3 sequences, 15% to 20% seen once. The sequencing sample was made of blood. The source is a man aged 35 to 55 with Graves' ophthalmopathy. The CDR3 runs from the conserved cysteine through the conserved F or W. The order of the fields is J gene, D gene, clone size, CDR3 length, V gene, CDR3 protein, CDR3 DNA. The D gene is left open where the match is weak. A clone size is listed for some rows: how often the clone was seen (once, few, many), or a class if it is expanded.

TRBJ2-3	TRBD2	many	17	TRBV7-8	CASSLGGGAGGADTQYF	TGTGCCAGCAGCTTAGGGGGGGGAGCGGGAGGGGCAGATACGCAGTATTTT
TRBJ2-5	TRBD2	NA	14	TRBV6-1	CASRPSGGRETQYF	TGTGCCAGCAGGCCTAGCGGGGGGAGAGAGACCCAGTACTTC
TRBJ2-7	TRBD1	few	13	TRBV28	CASRGTEAYEQYF	TGTGCCAGCAGGGGGACAGAGGCCTACGAGCAGTACTTC
TRBJ1-1	TRBD1	once	13	TRBV5-4	CASSRTGRSEAFF	TGTGCCAGCAGCAGGACAGGGAGAAGTGAAGCTTTCTTT
TRBJ2-7	NA	NA	12	TRBV5-1	CASSLDKYEQYF	TGCGCCAGCAGCTTGGACAAGTACGAGCAGTACTTC
TRBJ2-1	TRBD2	few	15	TRBV5-4	CASSEGLAGGNEQFF	TGTGCCAGCAGCGAGGGACTAGCGGGGGGGAATGAGCAGTTCTTC
TRBJ2-3	TRBD2	many	15	TRBV28	CASSRSSGSVRTQYF	TGTGCCAGCAGTCGATCTAGCGGGAGCGTTAGGACGCAGTATTTT
TRBJ2-3	TRBD2	few	16	TRBV4-1	CASSQDIAAGGDTQYF	TGCGCCAGCAGCCAAGATATAGCAGCGGGGGGAGATACGCAGTATTTT
TRBJ1-1	NA	NA	16	TRBV4-1	CASSPSGAVPNTEAFF	TGCGCCAGCAGCCCCTCCGGGGCCGTACCAAACACTGAAGCTTTCTTT
TRBJ2-7	NA	few	13	TRBV4-1	CASSQDTRREQYF	TGCGCCAGCAGCCAAGACACTCGTAGGGAGCAGTACTTC
TRBJ1-2	TRBD1	few	14	TRBV27	CASGWTGSNYGYTF	TGTGCCAGCGGCTGGACAGGGTCCAACTATGGCTACACCTTC
TRBJ2-2	NA	many	14	TRBV11-1	CASSLGEGVGELFF	TGTGCCAGCAGCTTAGGAGAGGGGGTCGGGGAGCTGTTTTTT
TRBJ2-3	NA	NA	14	TRBV24-1	CATSAAGASDTQYF	TGTGCCACCAGTGCCGCGGGGGCATCAGATACGCAGTATTTT
TRBJ2-7	NA	many	19	TRBV28	CASCNPHALGGTTFYEQYF	TGTGCCAGCTGTAATCCCCATGCCCTAGGTGGAACGACCTTCTACGAGCAGTACTTC
TRBJ1-2	TRBD1	many	15	TRBV2	CASRKYGQGGYGYTF	TGTGCCAGCAGGAAATACGGACAGGGCGGCTATGGCTACACCTTC
TRBJ1-4	NA	NA	15	TRBV7-8	CASSPWERTNEKLFF	TGTGCCAGCAGCCCATGGGAGAGAACTAATGAAAAACTGTTTTTT
TRBJ2-2	NA	once	14	TRBV12-3/TRBV12-4	CASVDEGNTGELFF	TGTGCCAGCGTAGATGAGGGGAACACCGGGGAGCTGTTTTTT
TRBJ2-1	TRBD1	NA	14	TRBV7-9	CASSFGQGVYEQFF	TGTGCCAGCAGCTTTGGCCAGGGGGTCTACGAGCAGTTCTTC
TRBJ2-3	NA	many	14	TRBV5-1	CASSGGGMVDTQYF	TGCGCCAGCAGCGGGGGTGGAATGGTAGATACGCAGTATTTT
TRBJ2-5	TRBD2	many	14	TRBV12-3/TRBV12-4	CASSSGGAQETQYF	TGTGCCAGCAGTTCCGGGGGGGCTCAAGAGACCCAGTACTTC
TRBJ1-1	TRBD1	once	15	TRBV3-1	CASSQGRDRSTEAFF	TGTGCCAGCAGCCAAGGTCGGGACAGATCGACTGAAGCTTTCTTT
TRBJ2-2	NA	few	13	TRBV30	CAWSARGTGELFF	TGTGCCTGGAGTGCCAGGGGCACCGGGGAGCTGTTTTTT
TRBJ2-3	TRBD2	NA	16	TRBV20-1	CSASLPSGTVTDTQYF	TGCAGTGCTAGTTTACCTAGCGGGACGGTCACAGATACGCAGTATTTT
TRBJ1-5	NA	few	16	TRBV28	CASSLFWQVGNQPQHF	TGTGCCAGCAGTTTATTCTGGCAGGTGGGCAATCAGCCCCAGCATTTT
TRBJ1-6	TRBD1	NA	14	TRBV3-1	CASSHRGGNSPLHF	TGTGCCAGCAGCCACAGGGGGGGTAATTCACCCCTCCACTTT
TRBJ1-5	NA	few	13	TRBV6-1	CASSWSLGGPQHF	TGTGCCAGCAGCTGGTCTCTGGGCGGGCCCCAGCATTTT
TRBJ1-5	NA	NA	16	TRBV7-8	CASSLEGTRLNQPQHF	TGTGCCAGCAGCTTAGAAGGGACTCGACTGAATCAGCCCCAGCATTTT
TRBJ2-1	NA	once	12	TRBV7-9	CASSWRENEQLF	TGTGCCAGCAGTTGGAGGGAGAATGAGCAGCTCTTC
TRBJ1-5	NA	few	12	TRBV28	CASTRTNQPQHF	TGTGCCAGCACCCGAACCAATCAGCCCCAGCATTTT
TRBJ2-1	NA	many	13	TRBV30	CAFDSGLPNEQFF	TGTGCCTTTGACTCGGGACTTCCTAATGAGCAGTTCTTC
TRBJ2-6	NA	NA	15	TRBV20-1	CSAREAGSGANVLTF	TGCAGTGCTAGAGAGGCAGGCTCTGGGGCCAACGTCCTGACTTTC
TRBJ2-5	NA	few	13	TRBV20-1	CSAEDAAKETQYF	TGCAGTGCGGAGGACGCTGCCAAAGAGACCCAGTACTTC
TRBJ2-1	NA	NA	12	TRBV7-2	CASSPTRHEQFF	TGTGCCAGCAGCCCCACGAGGCATGAGCAGTTCTTC
TRBJ2-3	TRBD1	few	15	TRBV6-1	CASSEQGARTDTQYF	TGTGCCAGCAGTGAACAGGGGGCTCGCACAGATACGCAGTATTTT
TRBJ1-2	NA	few	14	TRBV5-1	CASGSGGANYGYTF	TGCGCCAGCGGGTCCGGGGGGGCTAACTATGGCTACACCTTC
TRBJ1-4	NA	NA	14	TRBV6-9	CASSSGAANEKLFF	TGTGCCAGCAGTTCCGGGGCCGCTAATGAAAAACTGTTTTTT
TRBJ2-1	TRBD2	NA	16	TRBV28	CASSSGTSGMGNEQFF	TGTGCCAGCAGTTCCGGGACTAGCGGGATGGGGAATGAGCAGTTCTTC
TRBJ2-5	NA	NA	16	TRBV9	CASSAGARRTRETQYF	TGTGCCAGCAGCGCCGGAGCAAGACGGACCCGGGAGACCCAGTACTTC
TRBJ2-1	NA	many	16	TRBV6-5	CASSSAEGFSYNEQFF	TGTGCCAGCAGTTCTGCGGAGGGATTCTCCTACAATGAGCAGTTCTTC
TRBJ2-7	TRBD2	NA	15	TRBV29-1	CSVASPSGRAYEQYF	TGCAGCGTTGCCTCGCCTAGCGGGAGGGCGTACGAGCAGTACTTC